These T cell receptor beta chains were read from a single sample in a study of cytomegalovirus exposure and HLA in healthy donors. Data came from immunoSEQ multiplex PCR; TCRdb stores just in-frame clones and leaves some out. The table includes about 190,000 clones, 65% to 75% detected once. The sequencing input was PBMCs. All receptors derive from a man aged 25 to 40 in good health and CMV-seropositive. Both conserved end residues are part of each CDR3. The D gene is left open where the match is weak. The listing skips clone size in some rows; elsewhere it reads once, few, many or a size class.

v_gene,abundance,d_gene,j_gene,CDR3aa,CDR3nt
TRBV7-2,NA,TRBD1,TRBJ1-3,CASSPLGQGANTIYF,TGTGCCAGCAGCCCCCTTGGGCAGGGGGCTAACACCATATATTTT
TRBV18,NA,NA,TRBJ1-2,CASSLGRAGYGYTF,TGTGCCAGCTCGCTTGGTCGCGCGGGCTATGGCTACACCTTC
TRBV5-1,once,NA,TRBJ2-3,CASSLGQITDTQYF,TGCGCCAGCAGCTTGGGGCAGATCACAGATACGCAGTATTTT
TRBV7-2,NA,NA,TRBJ1-1,CASSLDPGGNTEAFF,TGTGCCAGCAGCTTAGATCCGGGAGGGAACACTGAAGCTTTCTTT
TRBV21-1,NA,NA,TRBJ1-6,CASSKIGDRDNSPLHF,TGTGCCAGCAGCAAGATAGGAGACAGGGATAATTCACCCCTCCACTTT
TRBV6-5,NA,NA,TRBJ2-5,CASSSLTSQETQYF,TGTGCCAGCAGTTCCTTGACTAGTCAAGAGACCCAGTACTTC
TRBV9,NA,NA,TRBJ1-1,CASSVGGTTDTEAFF,TGTGCCAGCAGCGTAGGCGGGACTACGGACACTGAAGCTTTCTTT
TRBV7-2,NA,NA,TRBJ2-3,CASSKGTVVDTQYF,TGTGCCAGCAGCAAGGGGACTGTGGTAGATACGCAGTATTTT
TRBV7-9,few,TRBD1,TRBJ1-6,CASSLEQGGSPLHF,TGTGCCAGCAGCTTAGAACAGGGGGGTTCACCCCTCCACTTT
TRBV11-2,once,TRBD1,TRBJ1-2,CASSLGYRGQNYGYTF,TGTGCCAGCAGCTTAGGGTACAGGGGGCAGAACTATGGCTACACCTTC
TRBV28,few,TRBD1,TRBJ2-7,CASSLGQGGDEQYF,TGTGCCAGCAGTCTAGGACAGGGGGGCGACGAGCAGTACTTC
TRBV6-5,NA,NA,TRBJ2-5,CASSYSGSSLGETQYF,TGTGCCAGCAGTTACTCCGGGTCTTCTTTAGGCGAGACCCAGTACTTC
TRBV5-1,NA,TRBD1,TRBJ2-5,CASSTGEETQYF,TGCGCCAGCAGTACAGGGGAAGAGACCCAGTACTTC
TRBV5-1,NA,NA,TRBJ1-4,CASSLLAGGEKLFF,TGCGCCAGCAGCTTGTTGGCCGGGGGGGAAAAACTGTTTTTT
TRBV27,NA,NA,TRBJ2-7,CASSNLRGQGGVQQYF,TGTGCCAGCAGCAACCTCCGCGGGCAGGGGGGAGTGCAGCAGTACTTC
TRBV30,NA,TRBD1,TRBJ2-3,CAWKQGASTDTQYF,TGTGCCTGGAAACAGGGGGCGAGCACAGATACGCAGTATTTT
TRBV6-5,once,NA,TRBJ2-5,CASSSGVQETQYF,TGTGCCAGCAGTTCAGGCGTCCAAGAGACCCAGTACTTC
TRBV7-2,NA,NA,TRBJ2-7,CASSPTSSYEQYF,TGTGCCAGCAGCCCTACTAGCAGTTACGAGCAGTACTTC
TRBV28,NA,NA,TRBJ2-7,CASSPGYEQYF,TGTGCCAGCAGTCCGGGTTACGAGCAGTACTTC
TRBV6-1,few,NA,TRBJ2-7,CASSGDSSREQYF,TGTGCCAGCAGCGGAGACTCGTCGAGGGAGCAGTACTTC
TRBV10-3,NA,NA,TRBJ2-5,CAINPGTDQETQYF,TGTGCCATCAACCCCGGGACTGACCAAGAGACCCAGTACTTC
TRBV2,NA,TRBD1,TRBJ2-5,CASSVGTGQETQYF,TGTGCCAGCAGTGTAGGGACAGGGCAAGAGACCCAGTACTTC
TRBV28,NA,NA,TRBJ2-7,CASRGAGGSGRNEQYF,TGTGCCAGCAGGGGGGCCGGTGGCTCCGGACGGAACGAGCAGTACTTC
TRBV2,NA,TRBD1,TRBJ2-2,CASSEGTGVGELFF,TGTGCCAGCAGCGAAGGGACAGGGGTCGGGGAGCTGTTTTTT
TRBV7-9,NA,NA,TRBJ1-2,CASSLMENYGYTF,TGTGCCAGCAGCTTAATGGAGAACTATGGCTACACCTTC
TRBV7-3,NA,TRBD2,TRBJ2-3,CASSRTSGGLLDTQYF,TGTGCCAGCAGCCGGACTAGCGGGGGCCTCCTGGATACGCAGTATTTT
TRBV9,NA,NA,TRBJ1-2,CASSPRTDFYYGYTF,TGTGCCAGCAGCCCCCGGACAGACTTTTACTATGGCTACACCTTC
TRBV5-8,NA,TRBD1,TRBJ1-2,CASSLGGPGQGIYGYTF,TGTGCCAGCAGCTTGGGGGGGCCGGGACAGGGAATCTATGGCTACACCTTC
TRBV5-1,NA,NA,TRBJ1-5,CASSLEGVSNQPQHF,TGCGCCAGCAGCTTGGAGGGGGTTAGCAATCAGCCCCAGCATTTT